Listed here are 23 T cell receptor beta chains from one sample, sequenced in a study of blood T cell repertoires in COVID-19. Assay used: immunoSEQ multiplex PCR; TCRdb lists only in-frame clones, some missing. The sample holds about 210,000 clones, around 86% seen once. The sequenced material came from peripheral blood. Source of these receptors: a woman in her 70s with COVID-19, enrolled during active disease.

This chain joins TRBV6-2 or TRBV6-3 and TRBJ2-3; 7 bases map to TRBD2. J gave up 4 bases and V 5 bases, and 18 bases lay outside the gene matches. CDR3 length: 18 residues. Germline CDR1 MNHEY, CDR2 SVGEGT. CDR3 loop: CASSRPRTLAGVADTQYF. CDR3 sequence (DNA): TGTGCCAGCAGTCGCCCTCGGACCCTTGCGGGAGTGGCAGATACGCAGTATTTT.

The V call is TRBV5-1, the J call TRBJ1-1; TRBD1 agrees at 10 bases. The CDR3 is 15 residues long. Trimming removed 2 bases from V and 3 bases from J; junction bases left unmatched: 4. Germline V CDR1 and CDR2: SGHRS, YFSETQ. The CDR3 DNA reads as TGCGCCAGCAGCTTCACAGGACAGGGGGACACTGAAGCTTTCTTT. Amino acids: CASSFTGQGDTEAFF.

This sequence joins TRBV14 and TRBJ2-3; 11 bases are a match to TRBD1. The CDR3 totals 17 residues. The V gene end was trimmed by 2 bases and the J gene end by 4 bases; junction bases not matched to a gene: 8. Germline-derived CDR1 and CDR2 are SGHDN and FVKESK. This CDR3 reads CASSQYGQGAYADTQYF. CDR3 nucleotides: TGTGCCAGCAGCCAATATGGACAGGGGGCCTATGCAGATACGCAGTATTTT.

The CDR3 loop reads CASSSLAGSNTDTQYF. The CDR3 DNA sequence: TGCGCCAGCAGCTCGCTAGCGGGTTCGAACACAGATACGCAGTATTTT. This chain links TRBV5-1 with TRBJ2-3, with 8 nucleotides matching TRBD2. Germline CDR1 reads SGHRS; CDR2 reads YFSETQ. V lost 3 bases, J lost 2 bases, and 8 bases stayed unmatched. The CDR3 covers 16 residues.

The gene calls are TRBV6-5 and TRBJ2-1; maybe TRBD1 (6 bases). Deletions cut 10 bases from V and 9 bases from J, with 22 bases between. Germline CDR1 MNHEY, CDR2 SVGAGI. The CDR3 contains 14 residues. Written as DNA, the CDR3 is TGTGCCATCTCCAGGGGCCAAATTGGGAGTGAGCAGTTCTTC. Translated: CAISRGQIGSEQFF.

V and J are TRBV19 and TRBJ2-1, with D perhaps matching TRBD1 (5 bases). Per germline, CDR1 LNHDA and CDR2 SQIVND (reference sequence). This CDR3 region has 15 residues. Trimming took off 9 bases at V and 1 base at J, with 16 bases between the two ends. Here the CDR3 reads CASSWGGPSYNEQFF. The CDR3 nucleotides are TGTGCCAGCTCTTGGGGCGGACCATCCTACAATGAGCAGTTCTTC.

The chain couples TRBV7-2 to TRBJ2-3; 12 positions agree with TRBD2. Germline V gene lookup returns CDR1 SGHTA and CDR2 FQGNSA. The CDR3 runs 16 residues. Germline trimming cut 5 bases from V and 4 bases from J; bases unmatched to any gene: 7. CDR3 sequence (DNA): TGTGCCAGCAGCCCCTCTAGCGGGAGGGTGGCAGATACGCAGTATTTT. Amino acid sequence: CASSPSSGRVADTQYF.

The chain recombines TRBV27 with TRBJ1-5; a weak D match, TRBD1 (6 bases). V gave up 4 bases and J gave up 6 bases, with 16 bases separating them. Germline CDR1 MNHEY, CDR2 SMNVEV (reference sequence). CDR3 length: 15 amino acids. CDR3 bases: TGTGCCAGCAGTTCTGACCAGAGGGGGTTTCAGCCCCAGCATTTT. Translated, it gives CASSSDQRGFQPQHF.

This chain links TRBV5-8 with TRBJ2-1, with 12 bases fitting TRBD1. V shed 5 bases and J 8 bases; nucleotides not matched to a gene: 11. This CDR3 contains 16 residues. CDR1 is SGHTS, CDR2 YDEGEE, per germline. The CDR3 sequence: CASRSLPGTGGDEQFF. The CDR3 nucleotides are TGTGCCAGCAGATCCTTGCCCGGGACAGGGGGCGATGAGCAGTTCTTC. Together with reference TRBV5-8 and TRBJ2-1, the CDR3 gives the full variable domain: EAGVTQSPTHLIKTRGQQATLRCSPISGHTSVYWYQQALGLGLQFLLWYDEGEERNRGNFPPRFSGRQFPNYSSELNVNALELEDSALYLCASRSLPGTGGDEQFFGPGTRLTVL.

This clone has a single count. V usage is TRBV5-4 and J usage is TRBJ2-2, with 8 bases identical to TRBD2. CDR1 and CDR2 (germline): SGHNT, YYREEE (reference sequence). J lost 7 bases, V lost 5 bases, and 10 bases had no gene match. This CDR3 has 15 amino acids. The CDR3 region is CASRLAGSGIGELFF. CDR3 in DNA: TGTGCCAGCAGATTAGCGGGATCCGGAATCGGGGAGCTGTTTTTT. Full variable domain (missing parts from reference TRBV5-4 and TRBJ2-2): ETGVTQSPTHLIKTRGQQVTLRCSSQSGHNTVSWYQQALGQGPQFIFQYYREEENGRGNFPPRFSGLQFPNYSSELNVNALELDDSALYLCASRLAGSGIGELFFGEGSRLTVL.

This chain connects TRBV15 to TRBJ1-2; tentative D call: TRBD1 (5 bases). The V end was cut by 0 bases, the J end by 4 bases, with 15 bases between. CDR1 is LNHNV, CDR2 YYDKDF, per germline (reference sequence). This CDR3 region has 16 residues. The CDR3 here is CATSRDIGGGSYGYTF. In DNA, the CDR3 is TGTGCCACCAGCAGAGATATTGGGGGGGGAAGCTATGGCTACACCTTC. Supplemented by reference TRBV15 and TRBJ1-2, the full variable domain reads DAMVIQNPRYQVTQFGKPVTLSCSQTLNHNVMYWYQQKSSQAPKLLFHYYDKDFNNEADTPDNFQSRRPNTSFCFLDIRSPGLGDTAMYLCATSRDIGGGSYGYTFGSGTRLTVV.

The chain links TRBV5-6 to TRBJ2-1, with 7 bases identical to TRBD1. The CDR3 covers 16 residues. V shed 5 bases, J shed 6 bases, and the junction held 14 bases outside the gene matches. Germline CDR1 reads SGHDT; CDR2 reads YYEEEE. In DNA form, the CDR3 reads TGTGCCAGCAGAGAACGTTTAGGGGGCGCACTCAATGAGCAGTTCTTC. Amino acid sequence: CASRERLGGALNEQFF.

This clone has just a few counts. The genes are TRBV3-1 (or the pseudogene TRBV3-2) and TRBJ2-7, with 8 nucleotides matching TRBD1. CDR3 size: 15 residues. CDR1 LGHDT and CDR2 YNNKEL come from the germline V gene (reference sequence). V shed 1 base, J shed 3 bases, and the junction held 5 bases outside the gene matches. This chain's CDR3 is CASSQATGVNYEQYF. The CDR3 DNA sequence: TGTGCCAGCAGCCAAGCGACAGGGGTAAACTACGAGCAGTACTTC.

The chain employs TRBV12-3 or TRBV12-4 and TRBJ2-5; D is ambiguous. There are 13 residues in the CDR3. With 2 bases removed from V and 2 bases from J, the gap between germline ends came to 6 bases. This CDR3 is CASSLSQQETQYF. CDR3 coding DNA: TGTGCCAGCAGTTTATCCCAGCAAGAGACCCAGTACTTC.

The V call is TRBV4-3, the J call TRBJ2-3, with no clear D. Between the trimmed V and J ends, which lost 0 bases and 0 bases, there was a span of 4 bases. The CDR3 spans 14 residues. CDR1 and CDR2 (germline): LGHNA, YSLEER. CDR3 in amino acids: CASSQDPSTDTQYF. The CDR3 DNA is TGCGCCAGCAGCCAAGATCCGAGCACAGATACGCAGTATTTT.

This chain uses TRBV29-1 with TRBJ2-5, with TRBD1 matching 10 bases. J was trimmed by 4 bases and V by 6 bases; bases with no gene match: 2. CDR3 length: 12 amino acids. Germline V gene lookup returns CDR1 SQVTM and CDR2 ANQGSEA. The CDR3: CSVRQGAETQYF. The CDR3 DNA follows: TGCAGCGTAAGACAGGGGGCAGAGACCCAGTACTTC. Looking up the rest from reference TRBV29-1 and TRBJ2-5 gives the full variable domain: SAVISQKPSRDICQRGTSLTIQCQVDSQVTMMFWYRQQPGQSLTLIATANQGSEATYESGFVIDKFPISRPNLTFSTLTVSNMSPEDSSIYLCSVRQGAETQYFGPGTRLLVL.

The chain uses TRBV7-2 and TRBJ2-2, with 10 bases lining up with TRBD1. Trimming removed 3 bases from V and 4 bases from J; junction bases left unmatched: 2. This CDR3 region has 15 residues. CDR1 and CDR2 (germline): SGHTA, FQGNSA. The CDR3: CASSLTGGVTGELFF. CDR3 DNA: TGTGCCAGCAGCTTGACAGGGGGCGTCACCGGGGAGCTGTTTTTT.

This chain uses TRBV9 with TRBJ2-3; possible D gene TRBD1, 5 bases. CDR3 length equals 13 residues. V was pared by 3 bases and J by 3 bases, with 8 bases between. Germline CDR1 and CDR2: SGDLS and YYNGEE. As DNA, the CDR3 is TGTGCCAGCAGCGCGGACACAACAGATACGCAGTATTTT. Its translation is CASSADTTDTQYF. Supplemented by reference TRBV9 and TRBJ2-3, the full variable domain reads DSGVTQTPKHLITATGQRVTLRCSPRSGDLSVYWYQQSLDQGLQFLIQYYNGEERAKGNILERFSAQQFPDLHSELNLSSLELGDSALYFCASSADTTDTQYFGPGTRLTVL.

The CDR3 protein is CASSPRGENQPQHF. CDR3 coding DNA: TGTGCCAGCAGTCCCCGGGGAGAAAATCAGCCCCAGCATTTT. This chain connects TRBV4-2 to TRBJ1-5; D not resolved. V lost 6 bases and J 4 bases, leaving 13 bases between the germline ends. There are 14 residues in the CDR3. The germline V gene encodes CDR1 LGHNA and CDR2 YNFKEQ.

The V call is TRBV4-3, the J call TRBJ1-5, with D maybe TRBD1 (5 bases). This CDR3 has 15 residues. Germline CDR1 LGHNA, CDR2 YSLEER. Trimming pared 0 bases from V and 7 bases from J, leaving 13 bases between. The CDR3 loop is CASSQDREVGQPQHF. Written as DNA, the CDR3 is TGCGCCAGCAGCCAAGACAGGGAGGTAGGACAGCCCCAGCATTTT.

The chain recombines TRBV19 with TRBJ1-1; D is ambiguous. The CDR3 covers 13 residues. Germline values: CDR1 LNHDA, CDR2 SQIVND (reference sequence). Trimming removed 6 bases from V and 7 bases from J, with 15 bases in between. The CDR3 region has the DNA TGTGCCAGTAGGAAAAGACACGGTTTTGAAGCTTTCTTT. This codes for CASRKRHGFEAFF.

CDR3 nucleotides: TGTGCCAGCAGCTCACCAGGGGCTACGCCCTATTCACCCCTCCACTTT. This gives the protein CASSSPGATPYSPLHF. The chain combines TRBV28 with TRBJ1-6; TRBD1 is a possible D gene (6 bases). V was clipped by 6 bases and J by 8 bases, with 20 bases between them. The CDR3 extends over 16 amino acids. Germline V gives CDR1 MDHEN, CDR2 SYDVKM.

The CDR3 sequence is CASRDPSAGAKNIQYF. CDR3 nucleotides: TGTGCCAGCAGAGATCCTAGCGCGGGGGCCAAAAACATTCAGTACTTC. This chain connects TRBV28 to TRBJ2-4, with D tentatively TRBD2 (6 bases). The CDR3 loop spans 16 amino acids. CDR1 is MDHEN and CDR2 is SYDVKM in the germline V gene. Between the trimmed V and J ends, which lost 6 bases and 1 base, there was a span of 16 bases.